Listed here are 16 T cell receptor beta chains from one sample, sequenced in a study of beta chain features in type 1 diabetes. Whole-study findings and limits: The study found moderately but significantly shorter TCRB CDR3s in all four CD4+ subsets of Type 1 diabetes patients.

Reverse transcribing all isolated RNA meant expressed TCRB transcripts were sequenced. The table came from immunoSEQ multiplex PCR; TCRdb's copy has only in-frame clones and leaves some out. The sample shows some 330,000 clones, 10% to 15% of them seen only once. These TCRs are of unknown antigen specificity. The sequencing input was naive CD4+ T cells from blood. These TCRs come from a woman aged 18-30 years with type 1 diabetes.

This clone showed up just a few times. The chain has TRBV13 and TRBJ2-1; tentative D call: TRBD2 (6 bases). V was cut by 5 bases and J by 0 bases, with 14 bases left in between. Germline CDR1 PRHDT, CDR2 FYEKMQ (reference sequence). This CDR3 is built from 16 residues. The CDR3 region is CASSSVWEVSYNEQFF. In DNA, the CDR3 is TGTGCCAGCAGCAGTGTGTGGGAGGTCTCCTACAATGAGCAGTTCTTC.

The chain couples TRBV27 to TRBJ2-2; no clear D. CDR3 length: 14 residues. CDR1 and CDR2 (germline): MNHEY, SMNVEV (reference sequence). Trimming removed 0 bases at V and 8 bases at J, with 10 bases between. CDR3 region: CASSLSPSWGELFF. The CDR3 DNA sequence: TGTGCCAGCAGTTTATCCCCTAGTTGGGGGGAGCTGTTTTTT.

The V call is TRBV7-9, the J call TRBJ2-5; D is possibly TRBD1 (6 bases). This CDR3 is built from 12 residues. Germline V gene sequence: CDR1 SEHNR, CDR2 FQNEAQ (reference sequence). The V and J ends lost 10 bases and 7 bases respectively, with 16 bases between them. The CDR3 nucleotides read TGTGCCACCCAAAACATCAGGGGGACCCAGTACTTC. It codes for CATQNIRGTQYF.

The sample holds a few counts of this clone. J is TRBJ1-1 and V is TRBV7-9; D unresolved. The V end lost 5 bases, the J end lost 4 bases, and 14 bases lay between the germline ends. CDR3 length: 14 residues. The V gene's germline CDR1 is SEHNR and CDR2 FQNEAQ (reference sequence). In DNA form, the CDR3 reads TGTGCCAGCAGCCCCTCCGCCCGGGGCACTGAAGCTTTCTTT. As protein: CASSPSARGTEAFF. The complete variable domain, with remaining parts taken from reference TRBV7-9 and TRBJ1-1, reads DTGVSQNPRHKITKRGQNVTFRCDPISEHNRLYWYRQTLGQGPEFLTYFQNEAQLEKSRLLSDRFSAERPKGSFSTLEIQRTEQGDSAMYLCASSPSARGTEAFFGQGTRLTVV.

This clone has a handful of counts. The chain recombines TRBV14 with TRBJ2-5, with 12 bases identical to TRBD2. Unmatched junction bases numbered 3, after V lost 0 bases and J lost 4 bases. Germline lookup yields CDR1 SGHDN and CDR2 FVKESK. This CDR3 is built from 16 residues. The chain's CDR3 is CASSQDLAGGRETQYF. The CDR3 DNA follows: TGTGCCAGCAGCCAAGATCTAGCGGGGGGGCGAGAGACCCAGTACTTC.

The chain uses TRBV5-1 and TRBJ2-7; weak D call: TRBD1 (6 bases). This CDR3 is built from 14 residues. From germline, CDR1 is SGHRS and CDR2 YFSETQ. V dropped 3 bases and J dropped 4 bases, with 14 bases sitting between them. CDR3 nucleotides: TGCGCCAGCAGCTCGGTGACCAGGGGATACGAGCAGTACTTC. This encodes CASSSVTRGYEQYF. Together with reference TRBV5-1 and TRBJ2-7, the CDR3 gives the full variable domain: KAGVTQTPRYLIKTRGQQVTLSCSPISGHRSVSWYQQTPGQGLQFLFEYFSETQRNKGNFPGRFSGRQFSNSRSEMNVSTLELGDSALYLCASSSVTRGYEQYFGPGTRLTVT.

This clone was found a few times. The chain links TRBV5-4 to TRBJ1-6; 12 nucleotides match TRBD1. Germline V lookup: CDR1 SGHNT, CDR2 YYREEE (reference sequence). The ends lost 4 bases at V and 8 bases at J; junction bases unmatched: 10. This CDR3 has 17 residues. The DNA of the CDR3 is TGTGCCAGCAGCAAGGGACAGGGGGCCTCCCCCTATTCACCCCTCCACTTT. Protein sequence: CASSKGQGASPYSPLHF.

The chain carries TRBV6-6 and TRBJ1-1; D might be TRBD1 (6 bases). The V and J ends lost 6 bases and 5 bases respectively, with 19 bases between them. Germline V gives CDR1 MNHNY, CDR2 SVGAGI (reference sequence). The CDR3 length is 15 residues. CDR3 residues: CASRHLTGFVTEAFF. In DNA, the CDR3 is TGTGCCAGCAGACACCTAACAGGGTTTGTGACTGAAGCTTTCTTT.

This clone was seen a few times. The rearrangement uses TRBV19 and TRBJ2-4; 9 positions match TRBD1. CDR1 and CDR2 (germline): LNHDA, SQIVND (reference sequence). The J segment lost 4 bases and the V segment lost 5 bases, leaving 18 bases of the junction unmatched. This CDR3 is built from 19 residues. The CDR3 DNA follows: TGTGCCAGTAGTGTCGGGACAGGGCTGGGAGGTAGTGAAAAAAACATTCAGTACTTC. Translation: CASSVGTGLGGSEKNIQYF.

In this sample, this clone turned up a few times. This chain joins TRBV4-3 and TRBJ1-5; tentative D call: TRBD1 (5 bases). Deletions cut 1 base from V and 1 base from J, with 8 bases between. The CDR3 is 15 residues long. Looked up from germline, CDR1 is LGHNA and CDR2 is YSLEER. For the CDR3, the DNA is TGCGCCAGCAGCCAAGGGGAGGGGAGCAATCAGCCCCAGCATTTT. Translation gives CASSQGEGSNQPQHF.

V and J are TRBV19 and TRBJ2-7; no reliable D call. CDR1 LNHDA and CDR2 SQIVND come from the germline V gene (reference sequence). V lost 9 bases and J 12 bases, leaving 12 bases between the germline ends. The CDR3 covers 9 residues. The CDR3 DNA follows: TGTGCCAGATCCGTCGTGGCGTACTTC. Its translation: CARSVVAYF.

This clone was seen a handful of times. This chain uses TRBV27 with TRBJ1-2; D gene uncertain. The V gene lost 6 bases and the J gene lost 2 bases, with 16 bases spanning the gap. CDR1 is MNHEY and CDR2 is SMNVEV in the germline V gene (reference sequence). This CDR3 is 15 amino acids long. The CDR3 region has the DNA TGTGCCAGCAGCCCTCACGGGGTTGCCAACTATGGCTACACCTTC. Translating gives CASSPHGVANYGYTF.

This clone was observed a few times. The chain links TRBV5-1 to TRBJ1-2; 7 positions agree with TRBD1. The V and J ends lost 7 bases and 6 bases, in that order; junction bases with no gene match: 6. The CDR3 length is 12 residues. CDR1 and CDR2 (germline): SGHRS, YFSETQ. In DNA, the CDR3 is TGCGCCAGCTATCGCGACAGGGATGGCTACACCTTC. Encoded protein: CASYRDRDGYTF.

The chain links TRBV6-1 to TRBJ1-1; weak D call: TRBD1 (5 bases). Deletions cut 6 bases from V and 8 bases from J, with 16 bases between. The CDR3 is 13 residues long. The germline V gene encodes CDR1 MNHNS and CDR2 SASEGT. CDR3 loop: CASRTGDSAEAFF. The CDR3 nucleotides are TGTGCCAGCAGGACTGGAGACAGCGCCGAAGCTTTCTTT.

Only a few counts were recorded for this clone. The rearrangement joins TRBV15 to TRBJ2-5; the match to TRBD2 covers 12 bases. CDR3 length: 17 residues. V gave up 3 bases and J gave up 4 bases; unmatched junction bases: 9. The germline V gene encodes CDR1 LNHNV and CDR2 YYDKDF (reference sequence). CDR3 residues: CATSSSPGLAGRETQYF. Written as DNA, the CDR3 is TGTGCCACCAGCAGCAGCCCCGGACTAGCGGGGAGAGAGACCCAGTACTTC.

There are a few counts of this clone. V usage is TRBV11-1 and J usage is TRBJ2-1; 7 positions match TRBD1. V was pared by 4 bases and J by 4 bases, with 7 bases of the junction left unmatched. Germline CDR1 SGHAT, CDR2 FQDESV (reference sequence). This CDR3 region has 15 residues. The CDR3 DNA follows: TGTGCCAGCAGCTCAACCGGGACAGTGTACAATGAGCAGTTCTTC. Translating it yields CASSSTGTVYNEQFF.